This TCR beta chain is from a study of human T cells and chemical hapten exposure. Trimming left V 7 bases short and J 3 bases short, with 9 bases between. CDR1 is SNHLY and CDR2 is FYNNEI in the germline V gene. The CDR3 extends over 12 amino acids. MiXCR was run by TCRdb on the RACE reads, yielding one entry per CDR3 protein. The data contain about 65,000 distinct CDR3 sequences, approximately 6.1% of them singletons. Described time point: healthy volunteer bleed at 6 weeks. Total RNA was extracted from unfractionated whole blood. Sequences were obtained from whole blood. The V call is TRBV2, the J call TRBJ2-5; a possible D gene is TRBD1 (6 bases). This receptor was obtained from a female donor in good health. Some clones in this sample may be carry-over from other donors' samples. The CDR3 DNA reads as TGTGCCAGCAACACAGGGAAAGAGACCCAGTACTTC. Translation: CASNTGKETQYF.